This section outlines one TCR beta chain sequence together with its context. Germline V gives CDR1 SNHLY, CDR2 FYNNEI. The CDR3 consists of 18 residues. J lost 0 bases, V lost 3 bases, and 11 bases had no gene match. These data are taken from a study of blood T cell repertoires in COVID-19. Overall study: The samples span acute and convalescent COVID-19 from the United States, Italy and Spain.

Authors' data handling: Scientists estimated how many nucleated cells there were by amplifying reference gene primers. Assay: immunoSEQ multiplex PCR; the TCRdb copy retains only in-frame clones and omits some. The V and J calls and clone size were taken over from that table, and D and trimming were inferred from the DNA. Among 70,000 or so clones listed, about 80% were seen once. Material for sequencing was peripheral blood. The V gene is TRBV2, the J gene TRBJ2-3; 8 bases fit TRBD2. The source of this sequence is a human donor in a cohort sampled during active COVID-19. For the CDR3, the DNA is TGTGCCAGCAGTGAGGAAGCTAGCGGGTCAGCTAGCACAGATACGCAGTATTTT. It encodes CASSEEASGSASTDTQYF.